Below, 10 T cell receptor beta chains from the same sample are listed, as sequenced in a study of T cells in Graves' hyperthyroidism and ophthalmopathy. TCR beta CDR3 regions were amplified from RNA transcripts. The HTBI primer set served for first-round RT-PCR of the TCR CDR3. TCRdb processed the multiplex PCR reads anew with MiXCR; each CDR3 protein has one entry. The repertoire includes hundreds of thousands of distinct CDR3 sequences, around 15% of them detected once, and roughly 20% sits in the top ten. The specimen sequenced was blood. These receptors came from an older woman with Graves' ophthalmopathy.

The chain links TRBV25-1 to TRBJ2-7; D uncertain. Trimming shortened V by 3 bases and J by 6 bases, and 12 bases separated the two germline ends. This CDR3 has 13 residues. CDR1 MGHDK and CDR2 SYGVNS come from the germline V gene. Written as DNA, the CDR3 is TGTGCCAGCAGTGAGTCCGACCTGCTCGAGCAGTACTTC. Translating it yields CASSESDLLEQYF.

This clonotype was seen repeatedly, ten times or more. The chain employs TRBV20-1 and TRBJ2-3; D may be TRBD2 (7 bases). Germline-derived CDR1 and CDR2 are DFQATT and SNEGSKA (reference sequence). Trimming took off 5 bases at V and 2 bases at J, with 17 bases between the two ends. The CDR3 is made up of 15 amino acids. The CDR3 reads CSAERGGGPTDTQYF. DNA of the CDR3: TGCAGTGCTGAGCGCGGGGGCGGGCCCACAGATACGCAGTATTTT.

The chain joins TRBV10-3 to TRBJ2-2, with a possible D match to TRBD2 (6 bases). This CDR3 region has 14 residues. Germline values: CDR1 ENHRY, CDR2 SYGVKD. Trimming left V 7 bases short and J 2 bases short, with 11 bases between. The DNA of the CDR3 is TGTGCCATCAAGGCGGGGACCAACACCGGGGAGCTGTTTTTT. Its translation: CAIKAGTNTGELFF.

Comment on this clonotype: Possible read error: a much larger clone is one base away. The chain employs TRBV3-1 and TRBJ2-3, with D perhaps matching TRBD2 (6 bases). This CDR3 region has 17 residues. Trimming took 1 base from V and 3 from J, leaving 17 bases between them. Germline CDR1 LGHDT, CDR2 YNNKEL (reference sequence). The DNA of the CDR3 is TGTGCCAGCAGCCAAGGTATAAGGAGGGCAGAGACAGATACGCAGTATTTT. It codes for CASSQGIRRAETDTQYF.

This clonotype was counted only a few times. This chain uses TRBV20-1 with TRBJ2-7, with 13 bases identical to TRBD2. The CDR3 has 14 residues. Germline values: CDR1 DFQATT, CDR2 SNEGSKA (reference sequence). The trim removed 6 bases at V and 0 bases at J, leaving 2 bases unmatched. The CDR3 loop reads CSARTSGSSYEQYF. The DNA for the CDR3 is TGCAGTGCCCGGACTAGCGGGAGCTCCTACGAGCAGTACTTC.

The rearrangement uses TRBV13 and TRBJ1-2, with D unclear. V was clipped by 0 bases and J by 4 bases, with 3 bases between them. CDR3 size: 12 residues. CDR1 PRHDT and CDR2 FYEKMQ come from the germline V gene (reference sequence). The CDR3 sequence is CASSLGVYGYTF. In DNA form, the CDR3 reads TGTGCCAGCAGCTTAGGAGTCTATGGCTACACCTTC.

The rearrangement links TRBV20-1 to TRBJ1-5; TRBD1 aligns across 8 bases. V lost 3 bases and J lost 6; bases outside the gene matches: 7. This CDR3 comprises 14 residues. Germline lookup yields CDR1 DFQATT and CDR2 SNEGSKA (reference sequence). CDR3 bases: TGCAGTGCTAGGTGGCAGGGGGCGAGTCAGCCCCAGCATTTT. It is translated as CSARWQGASQPQHF.

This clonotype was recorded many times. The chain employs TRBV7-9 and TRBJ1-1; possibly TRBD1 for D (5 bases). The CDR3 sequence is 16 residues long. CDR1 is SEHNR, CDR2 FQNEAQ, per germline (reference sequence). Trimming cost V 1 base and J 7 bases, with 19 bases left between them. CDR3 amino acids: CASSLGRDAGLVEAFF. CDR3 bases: TGTGCCAGCAGCTTAGGTCGGGATGCGGGGCTGGTTGAAGCTTTCTTT. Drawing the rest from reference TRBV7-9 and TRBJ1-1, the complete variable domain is DTGVSQNPRHKITKRGQNVTFRCDPISEHNRLYWYRQTLGQGPEFLTYFQNEAQLEKSRLLSDRFSAERPKGSFSTLEIQRTEQGDSAMYLCASSLGRDAGLVEAFFGQGTRLTVV.

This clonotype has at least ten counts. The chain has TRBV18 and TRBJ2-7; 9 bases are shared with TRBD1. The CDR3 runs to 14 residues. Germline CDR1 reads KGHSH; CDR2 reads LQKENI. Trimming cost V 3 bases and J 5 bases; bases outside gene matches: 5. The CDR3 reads CASSPQQGAHEQYF. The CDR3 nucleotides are TGTGCCAGCTCACCGCAACAGGGGGCCCACGAGCAGTACTTC.

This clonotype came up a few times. CDR3 sequence (DNA): TGCGGGGTCCCGCCTAGCGGGAGAGACACGCAGTATTTT. It translates to CGVPPSGRDTQYF. The chain has TRBV20-1 and TRBJ2-3; 10 nucleotides match TRBD2. CDR3 length: 13 residues. CDR1 is DFQATT, CDR2 SNEGSKA, per germline (reference sequence).